Included here is one TCR beta chain sequence, with context. The sample holds a few counts of this clone. Its antigen is currently not known. One base away there is no much larger clone; base qualities are not given. The data were obtained in a study of blood T cell repertoires in COVID-19 (dated by TCRdb to about 2020). About the investigation overall: The collaborator samples originated in the United States, Italy and Spain and spanned the acute and convalescent phases of COVID-19. The repertoires were released in a freely available public database meant as a resource for research on the immune response to SARS-CoV-2. The dataset comprised deeply sampled blood TCRbeta repertoires from subjects exposed to, actively infected with, or recovered from COVID-19. Nearly every sample came with metadata listing a de-identified subject ID, COVID-19 status, age in years and sex. The material from the prospective study consisted of cDNA or gDNA derived from T cells, B-cell-depleted T cells, or PBMCs. Where available, HLA class I and class II types were obtained from metadata supplied by the sample provider rather than from assay-based typing. The samples were drawn from two sources: the first 160 participants of the ongoing ImmuneRACE study, and about 1,300 subjects contributed by 6 global collaborators.

Overall results and qualifications from the work: How much clinical and demographic metadata was included differed by source and by participant, and the metadata was provided uncurated.

Each collaborating institution followed its own protocols to collect whole blood in K2EDTA tubes. For TCRbeta analysis, collaborator samples were shipped as frozen whole blood, as isolated PBMCs, or as DNA extracted from either sample type. The germline V gene (reference sequence) sets CDR1 to GTSNPN and CDR2 to SVGIG. V gives up 2 bases and J gives up 0 bases, and the segment between their germline ends measures 11 bases. The CDR3, from cysteine to phenylalanine, totals 15 residues. Kept here is only the CDR3 DNA, which spans 45 bases and is read in frame from base 1. TCRbeta CDR3 regions were amplified from genomic DNA using the immunoSEQ Assay, a bias-controlled multiplex PCR. The authors' analysis ran thus. Nucleated cell counts per sample were estimated from amplification of reference gene primers within the assay. To quantify the absolute abundance of each unique TCRbeta CDR3 rearrangement, sequence reads were collapsed and filtered. Productive Simpson clonality was computed per sample as the square root of Simpson's diversity index over productive rearrangements. TCRdb obtained this table from immuneACCESS and retained in-frame rearrangements with V and J assigned. These tables miss some clones; where compared with another copy, unresolved V genes account for less than half of the shortfall, and the remainder is unexplained. The V and J calls and clone size were taken over from that table, and D and trimming were inferred from the DNA. The sample table records about 360,000 clones; around nine tenths of these occur just once. Approximately 2.9% of the sample comes from the top ten.

Sequencing was carried out using peripheral blood. This TCR came from a human donor in a cohort sampled during active COVID-19. The sequence links TRBV30 to TRBJ1-3, with no D gene named confidently. The sequence in DNA is TGTGCCTGGAGTAGACTGAAGAACTCTGGAAACACCATATATTTT. Translated, it gives CAWSRLKNSGNTIYF.